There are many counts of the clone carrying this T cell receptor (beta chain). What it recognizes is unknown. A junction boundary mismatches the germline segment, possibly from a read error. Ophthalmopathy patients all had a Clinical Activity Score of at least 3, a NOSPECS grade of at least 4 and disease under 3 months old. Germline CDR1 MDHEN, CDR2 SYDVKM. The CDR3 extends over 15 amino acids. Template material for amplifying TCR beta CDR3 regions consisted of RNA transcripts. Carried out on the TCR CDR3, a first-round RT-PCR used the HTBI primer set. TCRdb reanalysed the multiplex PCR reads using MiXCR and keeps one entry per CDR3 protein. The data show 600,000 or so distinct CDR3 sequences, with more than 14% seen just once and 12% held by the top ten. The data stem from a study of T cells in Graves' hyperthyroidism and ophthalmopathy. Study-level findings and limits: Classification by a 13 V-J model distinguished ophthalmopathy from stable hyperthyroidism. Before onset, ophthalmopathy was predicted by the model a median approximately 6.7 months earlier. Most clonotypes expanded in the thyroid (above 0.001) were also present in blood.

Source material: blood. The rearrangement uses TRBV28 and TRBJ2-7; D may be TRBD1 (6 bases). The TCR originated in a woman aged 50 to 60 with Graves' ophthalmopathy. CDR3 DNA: TGTGCCAGCAGTCCCTACGGACAGTTCTCCCACGAGCAGTACTTC. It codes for CASSPYGQFSHEQYF.